This TCR beta chain was observed in a study of blood T cell repertoires in COVID-19. Study background: Italy, Spain and the United States were the sources of the convalescent and acute COVID-19 samples.

The CDR3 loop spans 16 amino acids. V lost 6 bases to trimming and J lost 3 bases; unmatched junction nucleotides: 8. From germline, CDR1 is MDHEN and CDR2 SYDVKM. Source study methods: Estimation of nucleated cell counts was performed using reference gene primer amplification. The data were produced by immunoSEQ multiplex PCR, yet TCRdb's version contains in-frame clones alone and is incomplete. The V and J calls and clone size were taken over from that table, and D and trimming were inferred from the DNA. The sample has tens of thousands of clones; 70% to 90% are singletons. V is TRBV28 and J is TRBJ2-7; 13 bases match TRBD2. The sample was peripheral blood. This sequence was found in a woman aged 70-85 years in a cohort sampled during active COVID-19. The CDR3 reads CASRPGLAGKSYEQYF. The CDR3 coding sequence is TGTGCCAGCAGGCCGGGACTAGCGGGAAAAAGCTACGAGCAGTACTTC. The complete variable domain, with remaining parts taken from reference TRBV28 and TRBJ2-7, reads DVKVTQSSRYLVKRTGEKVFLECVQDMDHENMFWYRQDPGLGLRLIYFSYDVKMKEKGDIPEGYSVSREKKERFSLILESASTNQTSMYLCASRPGLAGKSYEQYFGPGTRLTVT.